These 19 T cell receptor beta chains were sequenced from one sample in a study of human T cells and chemical hapten exposure. Time point defined: patch test 2, 6 weeks after DPC sensitization. Treatment described: therapeutic diphenylcyclopropenone sensitization with weekly scalp DPC. TCRdb fed the RACE reads into MiXCR, producing one record per CDR3 protein. The sample lists roughly 140,000 distinct CDR3 sequences, approximately 12% occurring once. Sequenced material: whole blood, taken in connection with sensitization to the hapten diphenylcyclopropenone (DPC). The receptors were gathered from a woman aged 45 to 65 with alopecia areata. Some clones in this sample may be carry-over from other donors' samples.

The chain recombines TRBV4-3 with TRBJ1-1; D gene unclear. V was shortened by 3 bases and J by 0 bases, with 8 bases between the two germline ends. This CDR3 region has 14 residues. Germline V lookup: CDR1 LGHNA, CDR2 YSLEER. Written as DNA, the CDR3 is TGCGCCAGCAGCCAGTCCGTCGTGAACACTGAAGCTTTCTTT. Protein: CASSQSVVNTEAFF.

The chain carries TRBV19 and TRBJ1-6, with D maybe TRBD1 (6 bases). This CDR3 region has 17 residues. Germline CDR1 reads LNHDA; CDR2 reads SQIVND (reference sequence). The V end was cut by 7 bases, the J end by 8 bases, with 24 bases between. The CDR3 DNA reads as TGTGCCAGTACCTCACTTTCCAGGACAGCCACCGATTCACCCCTCCACTTT. This translates into CASTSLSRTATDSPLHF.

There are a few counts of this clonotype. The V call is TRBV11-2, the J call TRBJ2-3, with 7 bases matching TRBD1. The ends lost 5 bases at V and 1 base at J; junction bases unmatched: 6. Germline lookup yields CDR1 SGHAT and CDR2 FQNNGV. There are 15 residues in the CDR3. CDR3 DNA sequence: TGTGCCAGCAGCACCGAGGGGGCTCGCACAGATACGCAGTATTTT. Translated: CASSTEGARTDTQYF.

V is TRBV6-2 or TRBV6-3 and J is TRBJ2-5; 10 bases are shared with TRBD1. V lost 11 bases, J lost 2 bases, and 5 bases stayed unmatched. The CDR3 runs 13 residues. Germline lookup yields CDR1 MNHEY and CDR2 SVGEGT. The CDR3 reads CAADRGLQETQYF. Here the CDR3 DNA reads TGTGCCGCCGACAGGGGGCTTCAAGAGACCCAGTACTTC.

This clonotype was counted a few times. This chain connects TRBV15 to TRBJ1-2; D remains unclear. V was pared by 1 base and J by 4 bases, with 10 bases between. The CDR3 consists of 14 residues. Germline CDR1 and CDR2: LNHNV and YYDKDF (reference sequence). CDR3 protein: CATSRGTEVYGYTF. For the CDR3, the DNA is TGTGCCACCAGCAGAGGTACGGAAGTCTATGGCTACACCTTC.

This clonotype was counted between two and nine times. This sequence joins TRBV29-1 and TRBJ2-7; D unresolved. This CDR3 comprises 12 residues. Trimming shortened V by 2 bases and J by 6 bases, and 11 bases separated the two germline ends. CDR1 and CDR2 (germline): SQVTM, ANQGSEA. Here the CDR3 DNA reads TGCAGCGTTGAAAGGGTAGGGTTCGAGCAGTACTTC. Its protein product is CSVERVGFEQYF.

This clonotype was observed a few times. V usage is TRBV10-3 and J usage is TRBJ2-5; D call uncertain. This CDR3 contains 13 residues. V was trimmed by 3 bases and J by 6 bases, leaving 11 bases between them. Germline V CDR1 and CDR2: ENHRY, SYGVKD. CDR3 nucleotide sequence: TGTGCCATCAGTGACGACGGCCCACAGACCCAGTACTTC. Translated: CAISDDGPQTQYF.

This clonotype was detected a few times. J is TRBJ2-3 and V is TRBV6-6; possibly TRBD1 for D (5 bases). In germline, CDR1 is MNHNY, CDR2 SVGAGI (reference sequence). The CDR3 totals 13 residues. Trimming took off 11 bases at V and 5 bases at J, with 17 bases between the two ends. CDR3 in DNA: TGTGCCTCCGTGGACGGGCAGGGAGATACGCAGTATTTT. Translated: CASVDGQGDTQYF.

This chain links TRBV7-2 with TRBJ2-1; 8 bases fit TRBD2. J gave up 8 bases and V 5 bases, and 17 bases lay outside the gene matches. Germline CDR1 is SGHTA and CDR2 is FQGNSA. This CDR3 has 17 amino acids. In DNA, the CDR3 is TGTGCCAGCAGCCCTAGGGGCTTCGCGGGAGGAGGGTATGAGCAGTTCTTC. Protein product: CASSPRGFAGGGYEQFF. Looking up the rest from reference TRBV7-2 and TRBJ2-1 gives the full variable domain: GAGVSQSPSNKVTEKGKDVELRCDPISGHTALYWYRQSLGQGLEFLIYFQGNSAPDKSGLPSDRFSAERTGGSVSTLTIQRTQQEDSAVYLCASSPRGFAGGGYEQFFGPGTRLTVL.

The rearrangement links TRBV3-1 to TRBJ2-1; D uncertain. The germline V gene has CDR1 LGHDT and CDR2 YNNKEL (reference sequence). Trimming removed 1 base at V and 5 bases at J, with 6 bases between. CDR3 length: 13 amino acids. The CDR3 DNA reads TGTGCCAGCAGCCAAGGTCCCAACAATGAGCAGTTCTTC. Its protein is CASSQGPNNEQFF.

J is TRBJ2-7 and V is TRBV18; the D gene is possibly TRBD1 (6 bases). Germline loops: CDR1 KGHSH, CDR2 LQKENI. Deletions cut 3 bases from V and 4 bases from J, with 13 bases between. The CDR3 has 14 residues. Here the CDR3 DNA reads TGTGCCAGCTCACCGGGACAACTACTTTACGAGCAGTACTTC. It codes for CASSPGQLLYEQYF. Drawing the rest from reference TRBV18 and TRBJ2-7, the complete variable domain is NAGVMQNPRHLVRRRGQEARLRCSPMKGHSHVYWYRQLPEEGLKFMVYLQKENIIDESGMPKERFSAEFPKEGPSILRIQQVVRGDSAAYFCASSPGQLLYEQYFGPGTRLTVT.

There are many counts of this clonotype. The chain joins TRBV7-2 to TRBJ1-5; no reliable D call. The CDR3 extends over 15 amino acids. The germline CDR1 and CDR2 sequences are SGHTA and FQGNSA. The V gene lost 0 bases and the J gene lost 3 bases, with 9 bases spanning the gap. The CDR3 spells CASSLAAAINQPQHF. The CDR3 DNA sequence: TGTGCCAGCAGCTTAGCCGCGGCCATCAATCAGCCCCAGCATTTT.

The rearrangement uses TRBV7-2 and TRBJ2-7; possibly TRBD2 for D (5 bases). Germline CDR1 and CDR2: SGHTA and FQGNSA. The CDR3 loop spans 14 amino acids. V shed 4 bases and J shed 6 bases, with 16 bases lying between them. CDR3 DNA: TGTGCCAGCAGCTATCTAGCCCGAGGTCTCGAGCAGTACTTC. This encodes CASSYLARGLEQYF.

The V call is TRBV6-1, the J call TRBJ2-1, with a tentative D call TRBD1 (6 bases). CDR1 is MNHNS, CDR2 SASEGT, per germline. V dropped 1 base and J dropped 5 bases, with 15 bases sitting between them. The CDR3 totals 16 residues. CDR3 sequence (DNA): TGTGCCAGCAGTGAAGGACAGGTCCCCCGCAACAATGAGCAGTTCTTC. Translated: CASSEGQVPRNNEQFF.

V usage is TRBV29-1 and J usage is TRBJ2-1; tentative D call: TRBD2 (6 bases). V was shortened by 6 bases and J by 9 bases, with 21 bases between the two germline ends. Looked up from germline, CDR1 is SQVTM and CDR2 is ANQGSEA. The CDR3 consists of 14 residues. This CDR3 reads CSVYEVVAAGEQFF. The CDR3 DNA sequence: TGCAGCGTCTATGAAGTGGTAGCGGCGGGTGAGCAGTTCTTC.

The chain has TRBV6-6 and TRBJ2-7; no reliable D call. The V gene's germline CDR1 is MNHNY and CDR2 SVGAGI (reference sequence). Trimming took 2 bases from V and 5 from J, leaving 4 bases between them. This CDR3 is built from 11 residues. CDR3 protein: CASSYRDEQYF. In DNA form, the CDR3 reads TGTGCCAGCAGTTACAGGGACGAGCAGTACTTC.

The chain links TRBV6-2 or TRBV6-3 to TRBJ2-7; maybe TRBD2 (5 bases). Per the germline V gene, CDR1 is MNHEY and CDR2 is SVGEGT. The CDR3 spans 16 residues. Deletions cut 0 bases from V and 3 bases from J, with 15 bases between. CDR3 nucleotide sequence: TGTGCCAGCAGTTACTCGGCTCCGGGGAAGGGCTACGAGCAGTACTTC. Translated: CASSYSAPGKGYEQYF.

The chain links TRBV6-6 to TRBJ2-2; 12 bases line up with TRBD2. The CDR3 contains 18 residues. From germline, CDR1 is MNHNY and CDR2 SVGAGI (reference sequence). Trimming took 2 bases from V and 4 from J; bases not matched to a gene: 8. The CDR3 DNA follows: TGTGCCAGCAGTTACATATCCGGACTAGCGGGACGCACCGGGGAGCTGTTTTTT. Translating it yields CASSYISGLAGRTGELFF.

This clonotype was detected a few times. The chain joins TRBV18 to TRBJ2-2, with unresolved D. The germline V gene has CDR1 KGHSH and CDR2 LQKENI. This CDR3 is 16 amino acids long. Trimming shortened V by 2 bases and J by 0 bases, and 10 bases separated the two germline ends. This chain's CDR3 is CASSPIRVSNTGELFF. The CDR3 DNA follows: TGTGCCAGCTCACCAATACGGGTATCGAACACCGGGGAGCTGTTTTTT.